This TCR beta chain stems from a study of blood T cells in healthy people across ages. Germline CDR1 is DFQATT and CDR2 is SNEGSKA (reference sequence). The trim removed 1 base at V and 4 bases at J, leaving 3 bases unmatched. The CDR3 contains 14 residues. As regards this clonotype: A single base separates this from a much larger clone, so it may be a read error.

A second PCR of roughly 7 to 11 cycles used a sample-barcoded 5' primer and a J-beta primer mix. TCRdb reprocessed the 5' RACE reads with MiXCR, giving one entry per CDR3 protein. The sample shows some 940,000 distinct CDR3 sequences, under 35% of them seen only once. The sample was also reused in another study, on T cells of mothers and their children. From that paper: cDNA synthesis used all extracted RNA, roughly 1.6 ug per 15 ul. Using the M1S primer, the second PCR added sample barcodes along with 2-4 random nucleotides.

The J gene is TRBJ2-7, the V gene TRBV20-1; 11 bases match TRBD1. The sequenced sample consisted of blood. The receptor was isolated from a woman aged 40 to 49 in good health. CDR3 sequence reads: CSARGTGGWYEQYF. The CDR3 nucleotides read TGCAGTGCTAGAGGGACAGGGGGCTGGTACGAGCAGTACTTC.